The rows below give T cell receptor beta chains drawn from one sample of a study of T cell changes during pregnancy in multiple sclerosis. Here immunoSEQ multiplex PCR was the method, and the copy in TCRdb shows in-frame clones only, minus some. Among tens of thousands of clones, 85% to 90% were seen once, and the ten largest hold 0.5% to 0.6%. The starting material was CD4+ T cells from peripheral blood mononuclear cells, obtained in the first trimester of pregnancy. Source of these receptors: a female donor with multiple sclerosis, enrolled in a pregnancy study. Both conserved end residues are trimmed from each CDR3. The order of the fields is J gene, V gene, CDR3 protein.

TRBJ2-7,TRBV13,ASSLDRPYEQY
TRBJ2-1,TRBV18,ASSQREFNEQF
TRBJ1-2,TRBV5-5,ASSLYPGQGYT
TRBJ1-6,TRBV6-5,ASSLPGGNSPLH
TRBJ1-2,TRBV9,ASSAPLGQGFGGYT
TRBJ1-1,TRBV4-1,ASSQVGGQRNTEAF
TRBJ1-1,TRBV29-1,SVLGQGDTEAF
TRBJ2-7,TRBV28,ATTTDSYEQY
TRBJ1-6,TRBV28,ASTLGQALNSPLH
TRBJ2-1,TRBV5-1,ASSLGLAESSYNEQF
TRBJ2-1,TRBV5-1,ASKLAGGYYNEQF
TRBJ1-2,TRBV30,AWGRPGGYT
TRBJ2-1,TRBV19,ASTVTSGANNEQF
TRBJ2-5,TRBV4-1,ASSLGLAGEETQY
TRBJ2-1,TRBV5-4,ASSYPGLANEQF
TRBJ2-7,TRBV6-6,ASSLAGGIYEQY
TRBJ1-1,TRBV5-1,ASSFGGRGSSITEAF
TRBJ2-2,TRBV7-3,ASSRSSGGNTGELF
TRBJ2-2,TRBV6-5,ASSDTGELF
TRBJ1-1,TRBV7-3,ASRYDRNTEAF
TRBJ1-2,TRBV5-4,ASRRQGLGYT
TRBJ1-2,TRBV6-5,ASSPDSNYGYT
TRBJ2-7,TRBV28,ASLSGALAGSYEQY
TRBJ2-5,TRBV19,ASSIKGGETQY
TRBJ1-6,TRBV5-1,ASSLAGRSPLH
TRBJ2-1,TRBV12-5,ASGTHSQGSEQF
TRBJ2-7,TRBV10-3,AIQAGEGHEQY
TRBJ2-7,TRBV6-1,ASSDYGLAYEQY
TRBJ1-1,TRBV7-2,ASSPDRGELAF
TRBJ2-5,TRBV5-4,ASSLGASETQY
TRBJ2-3,TRBV18,ASSPYGGRLDTQY
TRBJ1-5,TRBV6-1,ASSRGDSSNQPQH
TRBJ1-1,TRBV18,ASSPFKRFGGDTEAF
TRBJ2-2,TRBV4-1,ASSYGFVGLGRGELF
TRBJ2-7,TRBV7-8,ASSYSSYEQY
TRBJ1-2,TRBV11-3,ASSSGVLGYGYT
TRBJ1-1,TRBV10-3,AISDRNTEAF